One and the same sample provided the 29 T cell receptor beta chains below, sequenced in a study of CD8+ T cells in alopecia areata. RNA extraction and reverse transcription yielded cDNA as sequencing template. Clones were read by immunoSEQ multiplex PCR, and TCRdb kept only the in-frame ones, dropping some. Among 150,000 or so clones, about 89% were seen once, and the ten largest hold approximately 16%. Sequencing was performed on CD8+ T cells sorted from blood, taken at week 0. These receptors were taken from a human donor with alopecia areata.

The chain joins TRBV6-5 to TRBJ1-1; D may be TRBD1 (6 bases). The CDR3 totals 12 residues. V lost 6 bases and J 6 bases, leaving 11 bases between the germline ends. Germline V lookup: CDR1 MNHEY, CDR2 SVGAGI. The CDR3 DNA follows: TGTGCCAGCAGCTTACAGGGAGCTGAAGCTTTCTTT. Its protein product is CASSLQGAEAFF.

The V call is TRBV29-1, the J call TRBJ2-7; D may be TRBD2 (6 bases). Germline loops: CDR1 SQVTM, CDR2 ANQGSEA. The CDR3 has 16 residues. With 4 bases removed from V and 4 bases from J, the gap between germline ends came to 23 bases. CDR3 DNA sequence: TGCAGCGTTGGGGGGGTGGCAGGATTCGAGATGTACGAGCAGTACTTC. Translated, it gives CSVGGVAGFEMYEQYF.

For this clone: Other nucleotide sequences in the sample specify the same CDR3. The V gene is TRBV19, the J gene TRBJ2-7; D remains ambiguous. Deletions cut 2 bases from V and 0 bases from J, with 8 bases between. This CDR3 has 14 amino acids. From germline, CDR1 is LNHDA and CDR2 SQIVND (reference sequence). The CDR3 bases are TGTGCCAGTAGTATAAGTCTCCACTCCTACGAGCAGTACTTC. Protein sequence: CASSISLHSYEQYF.

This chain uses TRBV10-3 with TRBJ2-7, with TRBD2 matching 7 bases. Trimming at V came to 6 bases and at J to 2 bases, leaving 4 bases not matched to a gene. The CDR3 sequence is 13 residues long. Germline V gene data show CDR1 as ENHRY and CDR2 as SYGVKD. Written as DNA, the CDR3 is TGTGCCATCAGGGCCGGGACTACCTACGAGCAGTACTTC. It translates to CAIRAGTTYEQYF.

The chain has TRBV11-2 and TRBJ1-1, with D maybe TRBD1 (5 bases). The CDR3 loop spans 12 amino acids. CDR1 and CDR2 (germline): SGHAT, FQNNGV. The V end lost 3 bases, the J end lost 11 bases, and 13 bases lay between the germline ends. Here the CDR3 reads CASSLGPQEAFF. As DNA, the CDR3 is TGTGCCAGCAGCTTGGGGCCTCAAGAGGCTTTCTTT. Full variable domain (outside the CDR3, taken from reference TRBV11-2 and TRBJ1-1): EAGVAQSPRYKIIEKRQSVAFWCNPISGHATLYWYQQILGQGPKLLIQFQNNGVVDDSQLPKDRFSAERLKGVDSTLKIQPAKLEDSAVYLCASSLGPQEAFFGQGTRLTVV.

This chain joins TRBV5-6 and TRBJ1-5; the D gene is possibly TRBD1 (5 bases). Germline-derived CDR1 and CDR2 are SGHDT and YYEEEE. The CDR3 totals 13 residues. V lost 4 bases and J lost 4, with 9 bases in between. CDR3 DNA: TGTGCCAGCAGCCCGGGACTAAATCAGCCCCAGCATTTT. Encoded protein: CASSPGLNQPQHF.

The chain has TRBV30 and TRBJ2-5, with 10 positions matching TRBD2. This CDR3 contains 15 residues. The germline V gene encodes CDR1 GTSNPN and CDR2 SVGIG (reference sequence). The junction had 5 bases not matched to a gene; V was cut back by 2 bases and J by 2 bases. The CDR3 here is CAWSHLAGDQETQYF. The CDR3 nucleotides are TGTGCCTGGAGTCACCTAGCGGGGGATCAAGAGACCCAGTACTTC.

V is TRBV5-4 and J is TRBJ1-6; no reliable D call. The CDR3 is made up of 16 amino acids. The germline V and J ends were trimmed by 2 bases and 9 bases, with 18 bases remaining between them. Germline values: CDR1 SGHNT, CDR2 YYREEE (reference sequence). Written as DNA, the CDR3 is TGTGCCAGCAGCTTCGCAATCCCGGGGTTTGGTTCACCCCTCCACTTT. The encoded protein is CASSFAIPGFGSPLHF. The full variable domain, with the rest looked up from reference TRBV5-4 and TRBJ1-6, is ETGVTQSPTHLIKTRGQQVTLRCSSQSGHNTVSWYQQALGQGPQFIFQYYREEENGRGNFPPRFSGLQFPNYSSELNVNALELDDSALYLCASSFAIPGFGSPLHFGNGTRLTVT.

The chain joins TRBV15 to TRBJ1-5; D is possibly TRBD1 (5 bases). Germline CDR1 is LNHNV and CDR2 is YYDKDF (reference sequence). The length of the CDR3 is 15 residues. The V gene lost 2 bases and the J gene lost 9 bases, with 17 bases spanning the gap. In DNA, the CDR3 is TGTGCCACCAGCAGAACCGGGGGAGGGCAGGGGCCCCAGCATTTT. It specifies CATSRTGGGQGPQHF.

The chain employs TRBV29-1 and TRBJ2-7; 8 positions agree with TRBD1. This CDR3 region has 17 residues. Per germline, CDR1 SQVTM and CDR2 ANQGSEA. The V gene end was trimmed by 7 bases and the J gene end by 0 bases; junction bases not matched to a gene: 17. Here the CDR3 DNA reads TGCAGCGCTTTGATGGGATTGGGACAGGCCCTCTCCTACGAGCAGTACTTC. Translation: CSALMGLGQALSYEQYF.

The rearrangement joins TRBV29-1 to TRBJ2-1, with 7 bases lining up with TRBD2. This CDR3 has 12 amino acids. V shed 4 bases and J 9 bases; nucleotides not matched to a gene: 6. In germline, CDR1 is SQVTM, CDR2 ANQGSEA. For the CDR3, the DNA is TGCAGCGTTGGGGGAGGGGTTAGTGAGCAGTTCTTC. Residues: CSVGGGVSEQFF.

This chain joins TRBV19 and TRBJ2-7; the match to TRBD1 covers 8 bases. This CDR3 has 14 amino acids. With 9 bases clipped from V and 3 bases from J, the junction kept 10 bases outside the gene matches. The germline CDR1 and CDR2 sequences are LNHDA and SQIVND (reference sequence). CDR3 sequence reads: CASAGQGNFYEQYF. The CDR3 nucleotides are TGTGCCAGCGCCGGACAGGGAAACTTCTACGAGCAGTACTTC. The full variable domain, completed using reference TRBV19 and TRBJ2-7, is DGGITQSPKYLFRKEGQNVTLSCEQNLNHDAMYWYRQDPGQGLRLIYYSQIVNDFQKGDIAEGYSVSREKKESFPLTVTSAQKNPTAFYLCASAGQGNFYEQYFGPGTRLTVT.

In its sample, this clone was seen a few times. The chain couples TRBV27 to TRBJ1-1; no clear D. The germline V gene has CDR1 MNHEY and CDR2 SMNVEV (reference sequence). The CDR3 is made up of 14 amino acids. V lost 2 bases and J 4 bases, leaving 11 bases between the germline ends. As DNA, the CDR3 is TGTGCCAGCAGTTTAAAAGGGTGGGGCACTGAAGCTTTCTTT. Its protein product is CASSLKGWGTEAFF.

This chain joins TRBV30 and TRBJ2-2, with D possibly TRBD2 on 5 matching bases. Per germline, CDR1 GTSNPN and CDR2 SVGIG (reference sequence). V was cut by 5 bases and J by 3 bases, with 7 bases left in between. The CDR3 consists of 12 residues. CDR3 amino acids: CAWGGYTGELFF. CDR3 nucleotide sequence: TGTGCCTGGGGAGGTTACACCGGGGAGCTGTTTTTT. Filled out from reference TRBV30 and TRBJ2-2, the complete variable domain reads SQTIHQWPATLVQPVGSPLSLECTVEGTSNPNLYWYRQAAGRGLQLLFYSVGIGQISSEVPQNLSASRPQDRQFILSSKKLLLSDSGFYLCAWGGYTGELFFGEGSRLTVL.

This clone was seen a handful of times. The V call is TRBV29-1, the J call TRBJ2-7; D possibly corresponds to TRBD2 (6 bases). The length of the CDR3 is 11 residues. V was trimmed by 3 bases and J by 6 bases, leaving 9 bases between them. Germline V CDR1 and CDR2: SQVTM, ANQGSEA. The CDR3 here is CSVEKGGEQYF. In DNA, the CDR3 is TGCAGCGTTGAGAAGGGAGGCGAGCAGTACTTC.

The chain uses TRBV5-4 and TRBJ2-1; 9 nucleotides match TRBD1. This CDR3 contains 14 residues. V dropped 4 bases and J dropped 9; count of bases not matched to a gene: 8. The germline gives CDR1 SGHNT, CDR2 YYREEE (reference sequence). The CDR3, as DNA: TGTGCCAGCAGCGCCGGGACAGGGCGAGCTGAGCAGTTCTTC. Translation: CASSAGTGRAEQFF.

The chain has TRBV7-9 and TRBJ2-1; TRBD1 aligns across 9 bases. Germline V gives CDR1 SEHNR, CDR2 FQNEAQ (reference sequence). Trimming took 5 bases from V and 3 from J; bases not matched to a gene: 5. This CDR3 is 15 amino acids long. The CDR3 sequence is CASSGGQGNYNEQFF. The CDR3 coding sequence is TGTGCCAGCAGCGGAGGACAGGGGAACTACAATGAGCAGTTCTTC.

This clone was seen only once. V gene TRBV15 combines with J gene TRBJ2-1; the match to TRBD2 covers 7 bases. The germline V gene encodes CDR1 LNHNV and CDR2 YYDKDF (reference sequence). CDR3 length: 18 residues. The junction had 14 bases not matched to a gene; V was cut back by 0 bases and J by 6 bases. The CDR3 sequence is CATSRDIDGTTEGNEQFF. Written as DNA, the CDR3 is TGTGCCACCAGCAGAGATATAGATGGGACTACTGAGGGCAATGAGCAGTTCTTC.

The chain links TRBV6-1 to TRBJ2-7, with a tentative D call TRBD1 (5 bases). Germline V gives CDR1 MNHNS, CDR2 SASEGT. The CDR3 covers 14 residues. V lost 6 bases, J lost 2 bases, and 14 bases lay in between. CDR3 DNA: TGTGCCAGCAGCGTGCACTTACAGGCCTACGAGCAGTACTTC. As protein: CASSVHLQAYEQYF.

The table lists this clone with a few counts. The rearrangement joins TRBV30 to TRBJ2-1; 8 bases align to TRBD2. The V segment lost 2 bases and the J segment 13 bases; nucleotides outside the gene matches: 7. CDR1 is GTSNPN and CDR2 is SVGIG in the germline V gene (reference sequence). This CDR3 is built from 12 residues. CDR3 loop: CAWSSSGGPQFF. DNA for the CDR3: TGTGCCTGGAGTTCCAGCGGGGGTCCCCAGTTCTTC. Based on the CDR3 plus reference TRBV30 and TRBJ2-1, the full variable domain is SQTIHQWPATLVQPVGSPLSLECTVEGTSNPNLYWYRQAAGRGLQLLFYSVGIGQISSEVPQNLSASRPQDRQFILSSKKLLLSDSGFYLCAWSSSGGPQFFGPGTRLTVL.

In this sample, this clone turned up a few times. CDR3 coding DNA: TGTGCCAGCCCCACTAGCACCGGGGAGCTGTTTTTT. Its protein is CASPTSTGELFF. The chain combines TRBV5-4 with TRBJ2-2, with D possibly TRBD2 on 5 matching bases. Per the germline V gene, CDR1 is SGHNT and CDR2 is YYREEE (reference sequence). CDR3 size: 12 residues. V was clipped by 7 bases and J by 4 bases, with 8 bases between them.

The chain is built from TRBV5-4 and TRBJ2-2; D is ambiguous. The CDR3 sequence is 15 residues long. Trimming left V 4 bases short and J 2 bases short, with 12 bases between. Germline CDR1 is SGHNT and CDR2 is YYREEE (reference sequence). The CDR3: CASSPNEENTGELFF. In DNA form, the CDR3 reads TGTGCCAGCAGCCCGAACGAGGAAAACACCGGGGAGCTGTTTTTT.

The CDR3 spells CSVEGWGANTGELFF. CDR3 sequence (DNA): TGCAGCGTTGAAGGTTGGGGGGCAAACACCGGGGAGCTGTTTTTT. The chain has TRBV29-1 and TRBJ2-2, with D perhaps matching TRBD1 or TRBD2 (6 bases each). Germline V gene data show CDR1 as SQVTM and CDR2 as ANQGSEA. This CDR3 region has 15 residues. V was pared by 1 base and J by 2 bases, with 11 bases between.

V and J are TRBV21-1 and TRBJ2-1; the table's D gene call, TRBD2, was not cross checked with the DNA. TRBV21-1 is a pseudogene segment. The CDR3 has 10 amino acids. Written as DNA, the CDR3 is TGTGCCAGCAGGACGGGGGAGCAGTTCTTC. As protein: CASRTGEQFF.

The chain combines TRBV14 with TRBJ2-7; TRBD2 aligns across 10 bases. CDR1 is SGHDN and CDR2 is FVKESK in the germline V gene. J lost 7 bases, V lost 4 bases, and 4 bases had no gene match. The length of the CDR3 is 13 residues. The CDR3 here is CASSRSGRVEQYF. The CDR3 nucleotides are TGTGCCAGCAGCCGCAGCGGGAGGGTTGAGCAGTACTTC. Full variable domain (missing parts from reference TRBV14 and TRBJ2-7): EAGVTQFPSHSVIEKGQTVTLRCDPISGHDNLYWYRRVMGKEIKFLLHFVKESKQDESGMPNNRFLAERTGGTYSTLKVQPAELEDSGVYFCASSRSGRVEQYFGPGTRLTVT.

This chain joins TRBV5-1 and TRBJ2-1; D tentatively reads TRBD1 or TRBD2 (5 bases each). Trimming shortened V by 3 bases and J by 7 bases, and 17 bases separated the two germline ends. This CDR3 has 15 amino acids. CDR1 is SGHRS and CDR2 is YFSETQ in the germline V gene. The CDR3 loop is CASSSREGSWNEQFF. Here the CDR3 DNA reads TGCGCCAGCAGCTCCAGAGAGGGGAGTTGGAATGAGCAGTTCTTC.

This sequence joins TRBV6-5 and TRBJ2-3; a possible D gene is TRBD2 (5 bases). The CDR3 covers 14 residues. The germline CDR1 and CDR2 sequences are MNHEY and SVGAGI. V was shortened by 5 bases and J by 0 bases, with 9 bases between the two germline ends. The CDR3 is CASSGAESTDTQYF. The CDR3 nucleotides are TGTGCCAGCAGTGGAGCGGAAAGCACAGATACGCAGTATTTT.

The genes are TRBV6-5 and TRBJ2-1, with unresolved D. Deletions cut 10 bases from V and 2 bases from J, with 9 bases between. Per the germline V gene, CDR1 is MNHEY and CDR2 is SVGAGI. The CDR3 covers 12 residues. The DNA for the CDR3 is TGTGCCACTCGGACCCCCTACAATGAGCAGTTCTTC. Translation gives CATRTPYNEQFF.

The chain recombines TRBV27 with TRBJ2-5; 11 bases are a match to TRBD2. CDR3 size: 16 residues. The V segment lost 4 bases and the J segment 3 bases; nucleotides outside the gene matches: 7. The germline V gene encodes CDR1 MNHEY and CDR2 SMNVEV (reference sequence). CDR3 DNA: TGTGCCAGCAGTTCCCTGACTAGCGGGGACGAAGAGACCCAGTACTTC. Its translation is CASSSLTSGDEETQYF.